This T cell receptor beta chain originates from a study of cytomegalovirus exposure and HLA in healthy donors. The V gene end was trimmed by 4 bases and the J gene end by 3 bases; junction bases not matched to a gene: 12. The CDR3 sequence is 17 residues long. Per germline, CDR1 LGHNA and CDR2 YSLEER. PCR involved 60 Vbeta and 13 Jbeta primers. Sequencing used immunoSEQ multiplex PCR; TCRdb keeps in-frame clones, though not all of them. The table lists about 190,000 clones, roughly 80% of them singletons. Study results and caveats: Researchers reported in a later analysis that a missense DCLRE1C variant was tied to TCR beta V- and J-gene trimming. Reported results showed that the classifier diagnosed cytomegalovirus status with high specificity and sensitivity. A later analysis found that most CMV-associated TCR beta chains appeared HLA-restricted.

Details on this clone: Its antigen is not known.

The chain carries TRBV4-3 and TRBJ2-1, with TRBD1 matching over 7 bases. This clonotype originated in a man between 50 and 59 years old in good health and CMV-seronegative. Input material: PBMCs. CDR3 DNA: TGCGCCAGCAGCCTTTCAACAAGGGGGCTTAACTACAATGAGCAGTTCTTC. Residues: CASSLSTRGLNYNEQFF.